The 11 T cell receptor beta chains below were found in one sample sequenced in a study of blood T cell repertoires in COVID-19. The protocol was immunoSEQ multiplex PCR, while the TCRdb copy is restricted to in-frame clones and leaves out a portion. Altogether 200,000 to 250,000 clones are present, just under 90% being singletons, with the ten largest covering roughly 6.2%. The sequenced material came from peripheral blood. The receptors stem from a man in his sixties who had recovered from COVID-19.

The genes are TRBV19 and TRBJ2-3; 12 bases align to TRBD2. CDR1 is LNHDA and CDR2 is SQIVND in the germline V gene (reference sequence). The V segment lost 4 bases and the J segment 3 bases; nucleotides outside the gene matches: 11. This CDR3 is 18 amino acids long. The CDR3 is CASSTSRLAGVSTDTQYF. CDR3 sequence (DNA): TGTGCCAGTAGTACCTCGAGACTAGCGGGAGTCTCTACAGATACGCAGTATTTT.

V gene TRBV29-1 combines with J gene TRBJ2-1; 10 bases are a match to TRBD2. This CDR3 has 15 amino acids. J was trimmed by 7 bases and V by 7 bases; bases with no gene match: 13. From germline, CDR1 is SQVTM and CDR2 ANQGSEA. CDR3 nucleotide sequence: TGCAGCGATAGGCGGGGGCAGACTAGCGGGAATGAGCAGTTCTTC. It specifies CSDRRGQTSGNEQFF.

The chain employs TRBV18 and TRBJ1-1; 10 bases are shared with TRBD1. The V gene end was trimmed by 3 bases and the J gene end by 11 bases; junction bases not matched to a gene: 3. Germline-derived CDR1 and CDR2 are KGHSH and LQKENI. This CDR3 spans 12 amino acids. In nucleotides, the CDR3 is TGTGCCAGCTCACCCGCGGGACAGGGGGCTTTCTTT. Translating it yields CASSPAGQGAFF.

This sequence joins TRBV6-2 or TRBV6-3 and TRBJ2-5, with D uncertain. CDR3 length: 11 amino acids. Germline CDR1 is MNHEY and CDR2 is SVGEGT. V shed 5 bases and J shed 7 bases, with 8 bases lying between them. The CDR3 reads CASSISWTQYF. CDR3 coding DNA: TGTGCCAGCAGTATCAGTTGGACCCAGTACTTC.

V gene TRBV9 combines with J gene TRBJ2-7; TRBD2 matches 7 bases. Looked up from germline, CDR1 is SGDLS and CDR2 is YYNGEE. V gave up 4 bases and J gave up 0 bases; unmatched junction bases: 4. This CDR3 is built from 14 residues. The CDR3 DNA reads TGTGCCAGCAGCAGCCTAGCGGTCTCCTACGAGCAGTACTTC. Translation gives CASSSLAVSYEQYF.

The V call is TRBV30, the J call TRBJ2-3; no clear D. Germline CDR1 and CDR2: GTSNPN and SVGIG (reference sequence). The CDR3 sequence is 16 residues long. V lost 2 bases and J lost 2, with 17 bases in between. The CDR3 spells CAWSRLGSLYTDTQYF. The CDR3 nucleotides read TGTGCCTGGAGTAGGCTGGGCAGCCTTTACACAGATACGCAGTATTTT.

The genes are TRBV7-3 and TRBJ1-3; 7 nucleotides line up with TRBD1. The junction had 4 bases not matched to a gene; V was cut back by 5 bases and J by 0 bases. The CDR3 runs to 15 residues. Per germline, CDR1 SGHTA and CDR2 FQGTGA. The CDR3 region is CASSPDRDSGNTIYF. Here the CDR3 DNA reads TGTGCCAGCAGCCCCGACAGGGACTCTGGAAACACCATATATTTT. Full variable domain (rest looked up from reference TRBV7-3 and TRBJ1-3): GAGVSQTPSNKVTEKGKYVELRCDPISGHTALYWYRQSLGQGPEFLIYFQGTGAADDSGLPNDRFFAVRPEGSVSTLKIQRTERGDSAVYLCASSPDRDSGNTIYFGEGSWLTVV.

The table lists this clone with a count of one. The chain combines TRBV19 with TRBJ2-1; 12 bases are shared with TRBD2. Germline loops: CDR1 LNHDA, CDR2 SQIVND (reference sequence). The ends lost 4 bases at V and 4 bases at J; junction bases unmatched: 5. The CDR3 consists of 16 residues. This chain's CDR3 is CASSKITSGRYNEQFF. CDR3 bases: TGTGCCAGTAGTAAGATTACTAGCGGGAGGTACAATGAGCAGTTCTTC.

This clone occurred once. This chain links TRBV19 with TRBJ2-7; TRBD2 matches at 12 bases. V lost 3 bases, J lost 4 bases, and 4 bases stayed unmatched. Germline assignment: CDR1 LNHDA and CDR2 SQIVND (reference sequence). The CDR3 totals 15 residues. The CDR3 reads CASSISGTSGYEQYF. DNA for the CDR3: TGTGCCAGTAGTATTTCAGGGACTAGCGGGTACGAGCAGTACTTC.

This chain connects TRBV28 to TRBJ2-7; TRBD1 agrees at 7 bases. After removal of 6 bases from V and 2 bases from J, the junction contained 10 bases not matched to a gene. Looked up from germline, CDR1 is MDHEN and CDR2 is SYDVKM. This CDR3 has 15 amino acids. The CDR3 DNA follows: TGTGCCAGCAGGGCCATAACAGGGGCTACCTACGAGCAGTACTTC. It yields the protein CASRAITGATYEQYF.

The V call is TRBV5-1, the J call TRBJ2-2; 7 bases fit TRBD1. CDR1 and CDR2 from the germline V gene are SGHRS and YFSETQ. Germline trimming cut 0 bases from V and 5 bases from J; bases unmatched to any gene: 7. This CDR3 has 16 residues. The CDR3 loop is CASSLAAGGRTGELFF. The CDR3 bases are TGCGCCAGCAGCTTGGCCGCAGGGGGAAGGACCGGGGAGCTGTTTTTT.